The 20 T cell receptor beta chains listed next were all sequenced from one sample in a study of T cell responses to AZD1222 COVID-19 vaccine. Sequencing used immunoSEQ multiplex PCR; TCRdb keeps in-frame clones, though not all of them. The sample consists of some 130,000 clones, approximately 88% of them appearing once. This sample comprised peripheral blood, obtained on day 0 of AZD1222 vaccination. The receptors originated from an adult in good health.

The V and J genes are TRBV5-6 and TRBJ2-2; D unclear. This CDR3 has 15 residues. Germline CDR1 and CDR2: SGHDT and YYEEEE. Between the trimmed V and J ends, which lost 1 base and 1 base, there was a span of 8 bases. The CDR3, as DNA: TGTGCCAGCAGCTTGTGGGCCTTGAACACCGGGGAGCTGTTTTTT. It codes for CASSLWALNTGELFF.

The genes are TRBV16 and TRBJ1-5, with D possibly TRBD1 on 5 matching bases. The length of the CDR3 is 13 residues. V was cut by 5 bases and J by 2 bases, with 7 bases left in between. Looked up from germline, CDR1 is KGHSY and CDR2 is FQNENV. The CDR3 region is CASSGTRNQPQHF. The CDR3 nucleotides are TGTGCCAGCAGCGGGACCCGCAATCAGCCCCAGCATTTT.

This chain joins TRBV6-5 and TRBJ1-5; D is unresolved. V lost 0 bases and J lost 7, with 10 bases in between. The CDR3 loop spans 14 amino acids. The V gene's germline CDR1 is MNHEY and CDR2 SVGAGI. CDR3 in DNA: TGTGCCAGCAGTTACTCGATTGTCGGGCAGCCCCAGCATTTT. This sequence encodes CASSYSIVGQPQHF.

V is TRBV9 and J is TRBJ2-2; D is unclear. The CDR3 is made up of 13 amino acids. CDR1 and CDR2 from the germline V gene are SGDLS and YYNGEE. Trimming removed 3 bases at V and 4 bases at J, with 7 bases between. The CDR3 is CASSGTVTGELFF. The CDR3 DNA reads TGTGCCAGCAGCGGGACGGTCACCGGGGAGCTGTTTTTT.

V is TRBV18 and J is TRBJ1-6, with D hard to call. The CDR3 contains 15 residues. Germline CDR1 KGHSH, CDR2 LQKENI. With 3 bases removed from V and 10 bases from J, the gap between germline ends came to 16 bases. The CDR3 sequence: CASSPTAVVESPLHF. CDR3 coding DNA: TGTGCCAGCTCACCGACGGCAGTCGTGGAGTCACCCCTCCACTTT.

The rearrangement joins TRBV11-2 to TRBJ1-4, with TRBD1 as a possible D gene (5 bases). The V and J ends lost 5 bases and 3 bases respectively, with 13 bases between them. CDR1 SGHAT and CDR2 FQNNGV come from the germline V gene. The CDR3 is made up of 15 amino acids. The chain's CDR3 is CASSQGTTSNEKLFF. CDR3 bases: TGTGCCAGCAGCCAAGGGACCACCTCTAATGAAAAACTGTTTTTT. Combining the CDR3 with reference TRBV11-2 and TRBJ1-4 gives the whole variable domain EAGVAQSPRYKIIEKRQSVAFWCNPISGHATLYWYQQILGQGPKLLIQFQNNGVVDDSQLPKDRFSAERLKGVDSTLKIQPAKLEDSAVYLCASSQGTTSNEKLFFGSGTQLSVL.

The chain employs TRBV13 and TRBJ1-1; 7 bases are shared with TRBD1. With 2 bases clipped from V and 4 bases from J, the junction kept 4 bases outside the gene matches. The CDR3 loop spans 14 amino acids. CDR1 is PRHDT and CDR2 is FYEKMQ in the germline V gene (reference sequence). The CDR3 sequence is CASSLLTGSTEAFF. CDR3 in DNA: TGTGCCAGCAGCTTATTGACAGGGAGCACTGAAGCTTTCTTT. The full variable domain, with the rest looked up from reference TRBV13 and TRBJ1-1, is AAGVIQSPRHLIKEKRETATLKCYPIPRHDTVYWYQQGPGQDPQFLISFYEKMQSDKGSIPDRFSAQQFSDYHSELNMSSLELGDSALYFCASSLLTGSTEAFFGQGTRLTVV.

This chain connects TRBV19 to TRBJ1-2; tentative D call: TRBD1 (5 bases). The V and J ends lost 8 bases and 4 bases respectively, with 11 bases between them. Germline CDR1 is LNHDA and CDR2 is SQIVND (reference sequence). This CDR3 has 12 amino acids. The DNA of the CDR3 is TGTGCCAGTGAGGGGATGTCCTATGGCTACACCTTC. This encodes CASEGMSYGYTF.

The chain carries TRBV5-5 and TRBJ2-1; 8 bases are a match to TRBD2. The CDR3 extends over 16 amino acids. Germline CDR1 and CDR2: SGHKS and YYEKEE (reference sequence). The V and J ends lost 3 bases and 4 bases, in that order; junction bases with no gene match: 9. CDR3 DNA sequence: TGTGCCAGCAGCTGGCTATCAGCGGGAGCTTACAATGAGCAGTTCTTC. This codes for CASSWLSAGAYNEQFF.

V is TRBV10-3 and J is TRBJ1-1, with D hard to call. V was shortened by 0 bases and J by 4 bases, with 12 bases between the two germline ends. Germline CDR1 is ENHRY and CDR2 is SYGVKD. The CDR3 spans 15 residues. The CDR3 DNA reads TGTGCCATCAGTGAGTCTCGAGGGCTTGGCACTGAAGCTTTCTTT. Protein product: CAISESRGLGTEAFF.

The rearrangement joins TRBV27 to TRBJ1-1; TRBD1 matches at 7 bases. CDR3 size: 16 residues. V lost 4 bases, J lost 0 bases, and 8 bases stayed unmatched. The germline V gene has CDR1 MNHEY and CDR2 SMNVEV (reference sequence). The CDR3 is CASSSQGVILNTEAFF. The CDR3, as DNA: TGTGCCAGCAGTTCCCAGGGGGTGATCCTGAACACTGAAGCTTTCTTT.

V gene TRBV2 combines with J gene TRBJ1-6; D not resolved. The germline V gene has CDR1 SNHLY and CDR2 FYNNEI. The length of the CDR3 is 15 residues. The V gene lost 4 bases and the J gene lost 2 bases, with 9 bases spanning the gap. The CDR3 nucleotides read TGTGCCAGCAGTGTCGACGTCGCCTATAATTCACCCCTCCACTTT. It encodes CASSVDVAYNSPLHF.

The CDR3 coding sequence is TGTGCCAGCAGCCCCCAACCCGGGGGGGCAGGAAACACCATATATTTT. Protein product: CASSPQPGGAGNTIYF. This chain links TRBV13 with TRBJ1-3; TRBD1 is a possible D gene (6 bases). CDR1 PRHDT and CDR2 FYEKMQ come from the germline V gene (reference sequence). The ends were cut back, 5 bases at V and 4 bases at J, with 18 bases in the middle. This CDR3 is built from 16 residues.

CDR3 in DNA: TGTGCCAGCAGGCCTGACTCCCTGAGCACAGATACGCAGTATTTT. This gives the protein CASRPDSLSTDTQYF. The gene calls are TRBV6-2 or TRBV6-3 and TRBJ2-3; no clear D. The CDR3 runs 15 residues. The germline V and J ends were trimmed by 6 bases and 0 bases, with 13 bases remaining between them. Looked up from germline, CDR1 is MNHEY and CDR2 is SVGEGT.

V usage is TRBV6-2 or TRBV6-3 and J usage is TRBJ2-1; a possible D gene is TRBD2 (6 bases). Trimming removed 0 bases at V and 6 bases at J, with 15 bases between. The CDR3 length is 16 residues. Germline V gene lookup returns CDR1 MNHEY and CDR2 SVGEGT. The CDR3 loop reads CASSYSFSPGVNEQFF. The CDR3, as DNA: TGTGCCAGCAGTTACTCGTTCTCCCCGGGGGTCAATGAGCAGTTCTTC.

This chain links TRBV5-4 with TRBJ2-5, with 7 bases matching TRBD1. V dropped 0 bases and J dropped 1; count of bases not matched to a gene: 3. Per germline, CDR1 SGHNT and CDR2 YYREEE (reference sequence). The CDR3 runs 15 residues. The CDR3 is CASSLVGGGQETQYF. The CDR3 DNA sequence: TGTGCCAGCAGCTTGGTAGGGGGCGGCCAAGAGACCCAGTACTTC.

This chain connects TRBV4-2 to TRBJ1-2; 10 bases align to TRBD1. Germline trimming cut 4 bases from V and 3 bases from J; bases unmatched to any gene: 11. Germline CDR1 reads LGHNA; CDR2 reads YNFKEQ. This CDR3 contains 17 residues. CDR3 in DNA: TGTGCCAGCAGCCCCCGGGACAGGGGTGCGGTTGACTATGGCTACACCTTC. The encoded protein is CASSPRDRGAVDYGYTF.

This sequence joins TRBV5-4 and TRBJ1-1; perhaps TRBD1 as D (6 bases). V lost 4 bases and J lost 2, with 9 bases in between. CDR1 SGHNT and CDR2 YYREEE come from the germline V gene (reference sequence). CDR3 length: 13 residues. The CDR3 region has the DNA TGTGCCAGCAGCGGGACACTTAACACTGAAGCTTTCTTT. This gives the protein CASSGTLNTEAFF.

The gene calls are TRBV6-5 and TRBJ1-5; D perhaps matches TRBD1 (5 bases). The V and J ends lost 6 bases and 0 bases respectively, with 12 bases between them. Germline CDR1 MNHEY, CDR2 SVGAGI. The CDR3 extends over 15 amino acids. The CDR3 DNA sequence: TGTGCCAGCAGCGACAGAACGTATAGCAATCAGCCCCAGCATTTT. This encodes CASSDRTYSNQPQHF.

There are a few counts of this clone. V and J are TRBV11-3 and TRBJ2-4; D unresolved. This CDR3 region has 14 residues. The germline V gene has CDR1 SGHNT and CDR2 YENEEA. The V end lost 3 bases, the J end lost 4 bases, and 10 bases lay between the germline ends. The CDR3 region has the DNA TGTGCCAGCAGCTTGATCGAGAGAAAAAACATTCAGTACTTC. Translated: CASSLIERKNIQYF.